The clone carrying this TCR beta chain was observed a few times. Antigen specificity is unknown. MiXCR, run by TCRdb on the 5' RACE reads, gives a single entry per CDR3 protein. The table lists around 490,000 distinct CDR3 sequences, about 22% of them singletons. These data come from a study of identical twins. Study-wide points: Invariant T cells like MAIT and iNKT could partly confound the zero-insertion analyses. Within monozygotic twins, out-of-frame TCR alpha sharing was underestimated by the models.

Germline assignment: CDR1 SEHNR and CDR2 FQNEAQ (reference sequence). Trimming shortened V by 5 bases and J by 5 bases, and 10 bases separated the two germline ends. The CDR3 extends over 13 amino acids. These records were also assigned to another study, of yellow fever vaccine responses in identical twins. That investigation notes: Twins' vaccine T cell responses were reported to seem partly convergent and partly personalized.

The clonotype was recovered from a woman younger than 35 in good health. The sample taken for sequencing was CD4+ T cells sorted from blood. The V gene is TRBV7-9, the J gene TRBJ2-1; unclear D gene. In nucleotides, the CDR3 is TGTGCCAGCAGCCCTCCGCCCCACAATGAGCAGTTCTTC. It specifies CASSPPPHNEQFF.